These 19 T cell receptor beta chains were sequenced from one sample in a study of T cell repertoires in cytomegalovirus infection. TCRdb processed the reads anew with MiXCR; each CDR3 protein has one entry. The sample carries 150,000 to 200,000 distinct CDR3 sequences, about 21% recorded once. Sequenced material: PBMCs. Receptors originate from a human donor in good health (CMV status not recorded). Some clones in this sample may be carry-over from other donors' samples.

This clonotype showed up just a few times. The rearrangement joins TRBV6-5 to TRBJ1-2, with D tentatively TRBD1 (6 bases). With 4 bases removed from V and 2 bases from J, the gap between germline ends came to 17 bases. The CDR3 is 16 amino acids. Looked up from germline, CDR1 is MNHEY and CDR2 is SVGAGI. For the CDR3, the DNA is TGTGCCAGCAGTTCGAAGCTTAACAGGGTCAACTATGGCTACACCTTC. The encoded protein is CASSSKLNRVNYGYTF.

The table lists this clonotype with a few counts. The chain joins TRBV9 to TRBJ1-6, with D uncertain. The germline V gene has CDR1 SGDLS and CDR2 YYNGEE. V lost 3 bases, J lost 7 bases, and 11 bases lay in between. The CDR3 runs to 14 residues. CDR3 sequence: CASSAGNPNSPLHF. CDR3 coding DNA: TGTGCCAGCAGCGCCGGAAACCCCAATTCACCCCTCCACTTT. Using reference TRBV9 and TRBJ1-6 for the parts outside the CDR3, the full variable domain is DSGVTQTPKHLITATGQRVTLRCSPRSGDLSVYWYQQSLDQGLQFLIQYYNGEERAKGNILERFSAQQFPDLHSELNLSSLELGDSALYFCASSAGNPNSPLHFGNGTRLTVT.

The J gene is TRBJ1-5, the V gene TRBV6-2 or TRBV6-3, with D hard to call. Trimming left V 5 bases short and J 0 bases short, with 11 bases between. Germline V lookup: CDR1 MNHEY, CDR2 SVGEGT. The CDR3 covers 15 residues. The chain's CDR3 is CASSRRPNSNQPQHF. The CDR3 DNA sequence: TGTGCCAGCAGTCGACGGCCAAATAGCAATCAGCCCCAGCATTTT.

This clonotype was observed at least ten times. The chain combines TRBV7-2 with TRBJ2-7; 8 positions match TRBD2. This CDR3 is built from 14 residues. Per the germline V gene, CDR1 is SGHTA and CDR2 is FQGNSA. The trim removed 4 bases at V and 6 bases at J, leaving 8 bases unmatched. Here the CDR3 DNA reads TGTGCCAGCAGCTCAAGTGCCGGGGGGGTCGAGCAGTACTTC. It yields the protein CASSSSAGGVEQYF.

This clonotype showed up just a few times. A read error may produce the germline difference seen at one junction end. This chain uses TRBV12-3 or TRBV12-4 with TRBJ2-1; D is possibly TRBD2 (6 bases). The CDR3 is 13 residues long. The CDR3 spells CASRGDSNNEQFF. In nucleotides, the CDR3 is TGTGCCAGCAGAGGGGACTCCAACAATGAGCAGTTCTTC.

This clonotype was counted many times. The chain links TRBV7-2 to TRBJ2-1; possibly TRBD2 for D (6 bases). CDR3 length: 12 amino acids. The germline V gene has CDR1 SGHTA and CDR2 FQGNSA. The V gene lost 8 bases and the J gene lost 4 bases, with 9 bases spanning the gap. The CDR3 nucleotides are TGTGCCAGCGGGAGGAGTTACAATGAGCAGTTCTTC. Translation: CASGRSYNEQFF.

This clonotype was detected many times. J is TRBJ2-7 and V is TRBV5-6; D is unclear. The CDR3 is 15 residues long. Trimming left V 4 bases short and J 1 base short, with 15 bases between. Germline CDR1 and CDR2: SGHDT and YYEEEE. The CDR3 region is CASSAQDERSYEQYF. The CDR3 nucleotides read TGTGCCAGCAGCGCTCAGGACGAGAGGTCCTACGAGCAGTACTTC.

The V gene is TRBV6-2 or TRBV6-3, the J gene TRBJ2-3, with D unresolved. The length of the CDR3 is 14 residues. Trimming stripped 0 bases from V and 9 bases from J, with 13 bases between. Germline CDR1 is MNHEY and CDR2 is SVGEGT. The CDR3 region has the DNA TGTGCCAGCAGTTACTCGATTACCTCAGGCACGCAGTATTTT. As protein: CASSYSITSGTQYF.

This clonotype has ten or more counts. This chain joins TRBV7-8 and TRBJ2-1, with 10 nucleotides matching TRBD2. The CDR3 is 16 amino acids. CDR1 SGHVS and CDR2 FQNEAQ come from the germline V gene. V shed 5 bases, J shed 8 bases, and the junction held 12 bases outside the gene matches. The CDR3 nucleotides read TGTGCCAGCAGCCCCCTGGGCGGGACTAGCGCCGATGAGCAGTTCTTC. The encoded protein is CASSPLGGTSADEQFF.

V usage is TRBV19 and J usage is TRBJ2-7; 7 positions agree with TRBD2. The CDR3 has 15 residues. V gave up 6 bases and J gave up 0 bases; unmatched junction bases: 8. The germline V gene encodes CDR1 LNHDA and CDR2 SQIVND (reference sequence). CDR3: CASRQTSSRSYEQYF. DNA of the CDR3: TGTGCCAGTAGACAGACTAGCAGCCGCTCCTACGAGCAGTACTTC. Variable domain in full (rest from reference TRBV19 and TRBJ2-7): DGGITQSPKYLFRKEGQNVTLSCEQNLNHDAMYWYRQDPGQGLRLIYYSQIVNDFQKGDIAEGYSVSREKKESFPLTVTSAQKNPTAFYLCASRQTSSRSYEQYFGPGTRLTVT.

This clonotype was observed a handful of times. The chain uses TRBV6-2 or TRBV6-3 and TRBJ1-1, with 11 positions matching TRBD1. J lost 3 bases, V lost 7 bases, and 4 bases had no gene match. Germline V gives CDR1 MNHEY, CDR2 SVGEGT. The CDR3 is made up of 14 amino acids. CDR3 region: CASTGTGGYTEAFF. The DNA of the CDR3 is TGTGCCAGCACAGGGACAGGGGGTTACACTGAAGCTTTCTTT.

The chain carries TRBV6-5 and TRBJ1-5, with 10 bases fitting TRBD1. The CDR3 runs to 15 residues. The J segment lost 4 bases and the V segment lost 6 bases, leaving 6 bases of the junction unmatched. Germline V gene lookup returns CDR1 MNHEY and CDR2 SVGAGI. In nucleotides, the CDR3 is TGTGCCAGCAGCGCCGGACAGGGGGTAAATCAGCCCCAGCATTTT. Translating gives CASSAGQGVNQPQHF.

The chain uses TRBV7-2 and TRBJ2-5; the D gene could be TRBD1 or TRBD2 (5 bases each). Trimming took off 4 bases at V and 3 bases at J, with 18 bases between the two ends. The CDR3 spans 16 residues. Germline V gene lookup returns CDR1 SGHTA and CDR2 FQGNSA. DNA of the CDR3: TGTGCCAGCAGCTGGGGCTTCCTAGAGGGGAAAGAGACCCAGTACTTC. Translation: CASSWGFLEGKETQYF.

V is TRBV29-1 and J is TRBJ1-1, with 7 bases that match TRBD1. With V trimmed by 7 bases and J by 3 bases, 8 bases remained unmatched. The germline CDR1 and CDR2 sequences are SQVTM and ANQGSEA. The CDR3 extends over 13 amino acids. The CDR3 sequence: CSATGRAYTEAFF. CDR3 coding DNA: TGCAGCGCGACAGGGAGGGCATACACTGAAGCTTTCTTT. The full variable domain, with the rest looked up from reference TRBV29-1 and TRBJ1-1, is SAVISQKPSRDICQRGTSLTIQCQVDSQVTMMFWYRQQPGQSLTLIATANQGSEATYESGFVIDKFPISRPNLTFSTLTVSNMSPEDSSIYLCSATGRAYTEAFFGQGTRLTVV.

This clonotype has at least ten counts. CDR3 sequence (DNA): TGTGCCAGCAGCACCACGGGCCTGGGTGATGAGCAGTTCTTC. Translation gives CASSTTGLGDEQFF. The chain is built from TRBV7-2 and TRBJ2-1; D unresolved. The V end was cut by 5 bases, the J end by 8 bases, with 16 bases between. This CDR3 contains 14 residues. Germline V lookup: CDR1 SGHTA, CDR2 FQGNSA. Based on the CDR3 plus reference TRBV7-2 and TRBJ2-1, the full variable domain is GAGVSQSPSNKVTEKGKDVELRCDPISGHTALYWYRQSLGQGLEFLIYFQGNSAPDKSGLPSDRFSAERTGGSVSTLTIQRTQQEDSAVYLCASSTTGLGDEQFFGPGTRLTVL.

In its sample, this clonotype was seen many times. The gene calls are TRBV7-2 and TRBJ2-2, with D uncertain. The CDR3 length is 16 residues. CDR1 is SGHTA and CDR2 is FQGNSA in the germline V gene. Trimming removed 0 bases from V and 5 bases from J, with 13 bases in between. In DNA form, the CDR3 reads TGTGCCAGCAGCTTAGCGATCACAGAGACTACCGGGGAGCTGTTTTTT. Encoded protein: CASSLAITETTGELFF.

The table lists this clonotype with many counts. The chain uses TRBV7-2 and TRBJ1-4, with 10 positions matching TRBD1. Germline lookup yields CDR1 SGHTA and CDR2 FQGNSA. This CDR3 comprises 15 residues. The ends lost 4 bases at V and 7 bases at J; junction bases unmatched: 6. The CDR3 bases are TGTGCCAGCAGCTCGCCCGGGACAGGGGCTGAAAAACTGTTTTTT. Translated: CASSSPGTGAEKLFF.

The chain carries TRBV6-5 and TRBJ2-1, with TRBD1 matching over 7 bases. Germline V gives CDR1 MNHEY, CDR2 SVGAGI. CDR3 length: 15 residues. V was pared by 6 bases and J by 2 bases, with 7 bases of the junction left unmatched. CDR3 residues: CASRLDRAPYNEQFF. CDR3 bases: TGTGCCAGCAGACTCGACAGGGCTCCCTACAATGAGCAGTTCTTC.

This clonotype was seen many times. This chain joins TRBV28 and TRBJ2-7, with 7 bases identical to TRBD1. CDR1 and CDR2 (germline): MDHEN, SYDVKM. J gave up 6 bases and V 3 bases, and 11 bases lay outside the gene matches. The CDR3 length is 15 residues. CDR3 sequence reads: CASSFIDRALGEQYF. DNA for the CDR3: TGTGCCAGCAGTTTCATCGACAGGGCCCTTGGCGAGCAGTACTTC.